The T cell receptor (beta chain) under discussion was sequenced for a study of blood T cell repertoires in COVID-19. The protocol was immunoSEQ multiplex PCR, while the TCRdb copy is restricted to in-frame clones and leaves out a portion. Of about 160,000 clones in the sample, 86% were seen once. CDR3 length equals 15 residues. The V segment lost 4 bases and the J segment 4 bases; nucleotides outside the gene matches: 12. Germline-derived CDR1 and CDR2 are GTSNPN and SVGIG (reference sequence). This chain joins TRBV30 and TRBJ1-1, with 7 bases aligning to TRBD1. Sequenced material: peripheral blood. This TCR was sampled from a woman in her 70s with acute or convalescent COVID-19. The CDR3 is CAWNNGQALPTEAFF. CDR3 DNA: TGTGCCTGGAATAACGGACAGGCTCTCCCCACTGAAGCTTTCTTT.